The clone carrying this TCR beta chain occurred a few times. V lost 7 bases and J lost 7; bases outside the gene matches: 5. The CDR3 is 15 residues long. CDR1 and CDR2 from the germline V gene are LGHDT and YNNKEL (reference sequence). This sample stems from a study of blood T cell repertoires in COVID-19. In the study overall: Acute-phase and convalescent COVID-19 samples originated in the United States, Italy and Spain. PBMCs, B-cell-depleted T cells, or T cells provided the cDNA or gDNA that made up the material.

As originally analysed: Reference gene primer amplification yielded estimated nucleated cell counts. The protocol was immunoSEQ multiplex PCR, while the TCRdb copy is restricted to in-frame clones and leaves out a portion. That table supplies the V and J calls and clone size; D and trimming were determined from the DNA. The profile shows approximately 150,000 clones, roughly 80% of them singletons. This receptor was obtained from a woman older than 75 with acute or convalescent COVID-19. Specimen: peripheral blood. This sequence joins TRBV3-1 (or the pseudogene TRBV3-2) and TRBJ2-2, with TRBD2 matching over 14 bases. CDR3 sequence: CASTTTSGRGGELFF. The DNA of the CDR3 is TGTGCCAGCACTACGACTAGCGGGAGGGGCGGGGAGCTGTTTTTT.